This T cell receptor beta chain was sequenced during a study of T cell responses to AZD1222 COVID-19 vaccine. Study-level results: Most donors were white British and more were female, and clonal diversity was possibly underestimated.

On this clone: Its antigen is currently unknown.

The table came from immunoSEQ multiplex PCR; TCRdb's copy has only in-frame clones and leaves some out. This table has about 120,000 clones, less than 90% appearing once. V was trimmed by 0 bases and J by 6 bases, leaving 9 bases between them. Germline-derived CDR1 and CDR2 are MNHNS and SASEGT. The CDR3 consists of 15 residues. The receptor comes from an adult in good health. The V and J genes are TRBV6-1 and TRBJ1-6, with D possibly matching TRBD1 (6 bases). Here the sequenced sample was peripheral blood, taken on day 0 of AZD1222 vaccination. CDR3 in amino acids: CASSEAWGPNSPLHF. The CDR3 bases are TGTGCCAGCAGTGAAGCTTGGGGGCCTAATTCACCCCTCCACTTT.